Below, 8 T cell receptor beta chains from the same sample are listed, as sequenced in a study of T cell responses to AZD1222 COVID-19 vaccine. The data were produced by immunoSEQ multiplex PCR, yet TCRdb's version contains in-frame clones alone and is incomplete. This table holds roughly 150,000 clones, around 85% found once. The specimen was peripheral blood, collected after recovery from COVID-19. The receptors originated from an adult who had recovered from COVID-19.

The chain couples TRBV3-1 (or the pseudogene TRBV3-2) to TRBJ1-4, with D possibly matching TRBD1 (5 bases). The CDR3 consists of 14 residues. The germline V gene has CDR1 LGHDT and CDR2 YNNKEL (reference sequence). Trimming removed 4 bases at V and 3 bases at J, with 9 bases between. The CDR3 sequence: CASSPTGPNEKLFF. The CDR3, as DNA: TGTGCCAGCAGCCCAACGGGGCCTAATGAAAAACTGTTTTTT.

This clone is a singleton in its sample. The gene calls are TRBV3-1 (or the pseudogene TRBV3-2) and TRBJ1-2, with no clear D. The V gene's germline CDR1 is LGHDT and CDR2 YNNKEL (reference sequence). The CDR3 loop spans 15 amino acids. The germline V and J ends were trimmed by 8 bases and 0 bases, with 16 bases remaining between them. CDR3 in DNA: TGTGCCAGCTCCGGGTCTAAGGGCTCTAACTATGGCTACACCTTC. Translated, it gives CASSGSKGSNYGYTF.

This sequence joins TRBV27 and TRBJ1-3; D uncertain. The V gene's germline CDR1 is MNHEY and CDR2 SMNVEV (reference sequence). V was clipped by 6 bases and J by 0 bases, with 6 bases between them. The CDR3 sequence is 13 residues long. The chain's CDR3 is CASSTLSGNTIYF. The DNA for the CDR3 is TGTGCCAGCAGCACTCTCTCTGGAAACACCATATATTTT.

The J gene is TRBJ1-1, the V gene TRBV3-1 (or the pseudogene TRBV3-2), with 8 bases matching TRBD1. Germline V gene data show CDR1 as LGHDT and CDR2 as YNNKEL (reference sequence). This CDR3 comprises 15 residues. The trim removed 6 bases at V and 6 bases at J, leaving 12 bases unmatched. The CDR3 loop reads CASSSLGQGTSEAFF. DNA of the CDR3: TGTGCCAGCAGTAGCCTCGGACAGGGTACGTCTGAAGCTTTCTTT.

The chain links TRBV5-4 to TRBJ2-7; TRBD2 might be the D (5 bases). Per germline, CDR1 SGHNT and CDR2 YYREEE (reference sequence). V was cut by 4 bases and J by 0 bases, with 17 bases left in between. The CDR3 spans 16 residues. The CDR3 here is CASSRPPPAGSYEQYF. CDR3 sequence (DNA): TGTGCCAGCAGCAGACCTCCCCCGGCGGGCTCCTACGAGCAGTACTTC.

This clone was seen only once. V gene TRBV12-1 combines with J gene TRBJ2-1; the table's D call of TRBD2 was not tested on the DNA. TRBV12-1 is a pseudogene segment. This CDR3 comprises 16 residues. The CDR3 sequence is CASPARVSPGINEQFF. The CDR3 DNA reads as TGTGCCAGTCCCGCGCGGGTCTCCCCCGGGATAAATGAGCAGTTCTTC.

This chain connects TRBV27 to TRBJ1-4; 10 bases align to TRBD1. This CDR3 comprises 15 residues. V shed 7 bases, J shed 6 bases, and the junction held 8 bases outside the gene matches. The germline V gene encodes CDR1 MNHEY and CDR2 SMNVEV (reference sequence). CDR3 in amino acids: CASKTIGTGDEKLFF. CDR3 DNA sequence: TGTGCCAGCAAGACCATCGGGACAGGGGATGAAAAACTGTTTTTT. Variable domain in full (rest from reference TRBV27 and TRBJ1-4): EAQVTQNPRYLITVTGKKLTVTCSQNMNHEYMSWYRQDPGLGLRQIYYSMNVEVTDKGDVPEGYKVSRKEKRNFPLILESPSPNQTSLYFCASKTIGTGDEKLFFGSGTQLSVL.

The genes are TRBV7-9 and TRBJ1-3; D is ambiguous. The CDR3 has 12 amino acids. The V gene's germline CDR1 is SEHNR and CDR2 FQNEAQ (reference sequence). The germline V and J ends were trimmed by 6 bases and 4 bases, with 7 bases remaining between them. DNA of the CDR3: TGTGCCAGCAGACAGTCGGGAAACACCATATATTTT. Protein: CASRQSGNTIYF.